This TCR beta chain emerged from a study of blood T cell repertoires in COVID-19. Overall study context: Collection of acute and convalescent COVID-19 samples took place in the United States, Italy and Spain. Sources were T cells, B-cell-depleted T cells, or PBMCs; the material itself was cDNA or gDNA.

V lost 0 bases and J 6 bases, leaving 9 bases between the germline ends. This CDR3 contains 12 residues. Germline lookup yields CDR1 GTSNPN and CDR2 SVGIG (reference sequence). Per the original data handling: Reference gene primers were amplified, and this amplification served to estimate nucleated cell counts. TCRdb's copy holds only in-frame clones and misses some; the assay was immunoSEQ multiplex PCR. The V and J calls and clone size were taken over from that table, and D and trimming were inferred from the DNA. The sample consists of around 150,000 clones, approximately 95% of them appearing once.

J is TRBJ2-7 and V is TRBV30, with D possibly being TRBD1 (5 bases). This sequence was found in a woman aged 45-59 years with acute or convalescent COVID-19. Sequencing used peripheral blood. CDR3 sequence reads: CAWSVQGAEQYF. CDR3 nucleotide sequence: TGTGCCTGGAGTGTACAAGGGGCCGAGCAGTACTTC.